This T cell receptor beta chain was obtained from a study of human T cells and chemical hapten exposure. Study background: Sensitization was performed using 2% DPC on an approximately 2 cm by approximately 2 cm upper inner arm skin site.

After removal of 5 bases from V and 8 bases from J, the junction contained 10 bases not matched to a gene. Germline loops: CDR1 MNHEY, CDR2 SVGEGT. CDR3 length: 14 residues. Time point noted: pre-sensitization, week 0. Treatment meaning: therapeutic diphenylcyclopropenone sensitization with weekly scalp DPC. This clonotype was picked up a small number of times. Each CDR3 protein gets one entry after TCRdb re-called the RACE reads with MiXCR. Of 60,000 to 75,000 distinct CDR3 sequences listed, about 7% are singletons. The sequencing used whole blood, collected in connection with sensitization to the hapten diphenylcyclopropenone (DPC). This clonotype was sampled from a young woman with alopecia areata. Some clones in this sample may be carry-over from other donors' samples. V and J are TRBV6-2 or TRBV6-3 and TRBJ1-2, with TRBD1 matching 8 bases. Here the CDR3 reads CASSRTRGPGGYTF. The CDR3 DNA is TGTGCCAGCAGTAGGACCAGGGGGCCGGGCGGCTACACCTTC.